Listed here are 31 T cell receptor beta chains from one sample, sequenced in a study of T-cell reconstitution after alpha-beta-depleted transplantation in children. The TCRbeta library incorporated unique molecular identifiers. MiXCR was run by TCRdb on the PCR reads, yielding one entry per CDR3 protein. Of fewer than 750,000 distinct CDR3 sequences listed, about a quarter are singletons. Here the sequenced sample was PBMCs, taken before TCRalphabeta/CD19-depleted stem cell transplant. These receptors came from a boy under two years old with Wiskott-Aldrich syndrome, due to receive a stem cell transplant.

J is TRBJ1-4 and V is TRBV5-1, with D maybe TRBD1 (6 bases). V shed 1 base and J shed 4 bases, with 8 bases lying between them. The CDR3 has 14 amino acids. CDR1 and CDR2 from the germline V gene are SGHRS and YFSETQ. Here the CDR3 DNA reads TGCGCCAGCAGCTTGACAGGGTATAATGAAAAACTGTTTTTT. Translated: CASSLTGYNEKLFF.

The chain employs TRBV20-1 and TRBJ1-1, with TRBD1 as a possible D gene (6 bases). The CDR3 totals 12 residues. The V end lost 3 bases, the J end lost 10 bases, and 15 bases lay between the germline ends. Germline V gives CDR1 DFQATT, CDR2 SNEGSKA (reference sequence). In nucleotides, the CDR3 is TGCAGTGCTAGTATCAGGCCGGGGGCAGCTTTCTTT. It specifies CSASIRPGAAFF.

The chain uses TRBV27 and TRBJ2-5, with 8 bases aligning to TRBD2. The ends lost 7 bases at V and 5 bases at J; junction bases unmatched: 9. This CDR3 contains 14 residues. Germline loops: CDR1 MNHEY, CDR2 SMNVEV (reference sequence). CDR3 nucleotides: TGTGCCAGCAAACCGCGCGGGGGGATGGAGACCCAGTACTTC. It codes for CASKPRGGMETQYF.

A few counts support this clonotype. The chain uses TRBV29-1 and TRBJ2-1; D not resolved. Per the germline V gene, CDR1 is SQVTM and CDR2 is ANQGSEA. V lost 3 bases and J lost 3, with 3 bases in between. The CDR3 is made up of 11 amino acids. This CDR3 reads CSVDIYNEQFF. CDR3 sequence (DNA): TGCAGCGTTGATATCTACAATGAGCAGTTCTTC.

This sequence joins TRBV3-1 and TRBJ2-5; tentative D call: TRBD2 (5 bases). CDR3 length: 15 residues. From germline, CDR1 is LGHDT and CDR2 YNNKEL (reference sequence). The ends were cut back, 0 bases at V and 5 bases at J, with 13 bases in the middle. CDR3 sequence reads: CASSQDLASSETQYF. As DNA, the CDR3 is TGTGCCAGCAGCCAAGATTTGGCTAGCAGCGAGACCCAGTACTTC.

The gene calls are TRBV5-1 and TRBJ2-1; D remains ambiguous. The CDR3 has 13 amino acids. CDR1 is SGHRS and CDR2 is YFSETQ in the germline V gene. Trimming took 8 bases from V and 0 from J, leaving 9 bases between them. The CDR3, as DNA: TGCGCCAGTTACTCTAGCTCCTACAATGAGCAGTTCTTC. Its protein is CASYSSSYNEQFF.

This chain links TRBV12-3 or TRBV12-4 with TRBJ1-5, with 10 bases identical to TRBD1. Trimming removed 6 bases from V and 5 bases from J; junction bases left unmatched: 4. CDR3 length equals 14 residues. The CDR3 DNA reads TGTGCCAGCAGACCCGACAGGGGGCATCAGCCCCAGCATTTT. Protein: CASRPDRGHQPQHF.

The chain recombines TRBV12-3 or TRBV12-4 with TRBJ1-5, with 10 bases aligning to TRBD1. The CDR3 sequence is 14 residues long. Trimming at V came to 6 bases and at J to 9 bases, leaving 8 bases not matched to a gene. The CDR3 DNA reads as TGTGCCAGCAGCCCGGGACAGGGGTTTGGGCCCCAGCATTTT. This sequence encodes CASSPGQGFGPQHF.

The rearrangement uses TRBV29-1 and TRBJ2-7; TRBD2 aligns across 11 bases. CDR3 size: 12 residues. The germline V gene has CDR1 SQVTM and CDR2 ANQGSEA. The V gene end was trimmed by 7 bases and the J gene end by 2 bases; junction bases not matched to a gene: 1. DNA of the CDR3: TGCAGCGCGGGACTAGCGGCCTACGAGCAGTACTTC. Translating gives CSAGLAAYEQYF.

This clonotype was recorded a few times. The chain couples TRBV27 to TRBJ2-6; D gene uncertain. Trimming stripped 6 bases from V and 1 base from J, with 10 bases between. This CDR3 contains 15 residues. The germline V gene encodes CDR1 MNHEY and CDR2 SMNVEV (reference sequence). Here the CDR3 reads CASRPLSSGANVLTF. The CDR3 bases are TGTGCCAGCAGGCCTCTAAGTTCTGGGGCCAACGTCCTGACTTTC.

The J gene is TRBJ2-1, the V gene TRBV28, with 9 bases aligning to TRBD2. V lost 1 base and J lost 6; bases outside the gene matches: 10. Germline V CDR1 and CDR2: MDHEN, SYDVKM. This CDR3 is 17 amino acids long. The DNA of the CDR3 is TGTGCCAGCAGTTTATTGGGACTAGCCATGAGCGGCAATGAGCAGTTCTTC. This sequence encodes CASSLLGLAMSGNEQFF. Looking up the rest from reference TRBV28 and TRBJ2-1 gives the full variable domain: DVKVTQSSRYLVKRTGEKVFLECVQDMDHENMFWYRQDPGLGLRLIYFSYDVKMKEKGDIPEGYSVSREKKERFSLILESASTNQTSMYLCASSLLGLAMSGNEQFFGPGTRLTVL.

The chain combines TRBV20-1 with TRBJ2-1, with 12 bases fitting TRBD2. Germline-derived CDR1 and CDR2 are DFQATT and SNEGSKA (reference sequence). V shed 0 bases, J shed 7 bases, and the junction held 10 bases outside the gene matches. This CDR3 has 17 residues. CDR3 sequence: CSARDWSSGRGRNEQFF. CDR3 sequence (DNA): TGCAGTGCTAGAGATTGGTCTAGCGGGAGGGGCCGGAATGAGCAGTTCTTC.

The gene calls are TRBV28 and TRBJ2-7, with 7 bases aligning to TRBD1. Germline assignment: CDR1 MDHEN and CDR2 SYDVKM. This CDR3 is 16 amino acids long. After removal of 3 bases from V and 6 bases from J, the junction contained 14 bases not matched to a gene. In DNA form, the CDR3 reads TGTGCCAGCAGTTTTTCCCGACCAACAGGGGTATCCGAGCAGTACTTC. It specifies CASSFSRPTGVSEQYF.

The CDR3 DNA reads as TGTGCCAGCAGTTTATACGAACTAGCGGGAGCTATAGGTGAGCAGTTCTTC. It codes for CASSLYELAGAIGEQFF. The V call is TRBV12-3 or TRBV12-4, the J call TRBJ2-1; 11 bases agree with TRBD2. Trimming removed 2 bases from V and 9 bases from J; junction bases left unmatched: 12. There are 17 residues in the CDR3.

V gene TRBV7-9 combines with J gene TRBJ2-3; 8 bases map to TRBD1. Trimming removed 2 bases from V and 6 bases from J; junction bases left unmatched: 4. The CDR3 is made up of 14 amino acids. CDR1 SEHNR and CDR2 FQNEAQ come from the germline V gene (reference sequence). CDR3 region: CASSLSNRGDTQYF. CDR3 DNA: TGTGCCAGCAGCTTATCCAACAGGGGGGATACGCAGTATTTT.

The chain links TRBV5-1 to TRBJ2-5; a weak D match, TRBD1 (6 bases). The germline gives CDR1 SGHRS, CDR2 YFSETQ. Trimming shortened V by 4 bases and J by 5 bases, and 18 bases separated the two germline ends. The CDR3 has 15 residues. CDR3 protein: CASSHLLADRETQYF. DNA for the CDR3: TGCGCCAGCAGCCACCTGCTAGCAGACAGGGAGACCCAGTACTTC.

V is TRBV19 and J is TRBJ1-5, with no clear D. V gave up 3 bases and J gave up 7 bases, with 7 bases separating them. Looked up from germline, CDR1 is LNHDA and CDR2 is SQIVND (reference sequence). The CDR3 extends over 12 amino acids. The CDR3 coding sequence is TGTGCCAGTAGTATCGTCGGCCAGCCCCAGCATTTT. Protein product: CASSIVGQPQHF.

V is TRBV5-1 and J is TRBJ2-7, with TRBD2 identical over 16 bases. The CDR3 sequence is 18 residues long. In germline, CDR1 is SGHRS, CDR2 YFSETQ. With V trimmed by 4 bases and J by 4 bases, 11 bases remained unmatched. In DNA form, the CDR3 reads TGCGCCAGCAGCGTATCTTCCGGGACTAGCGGGAGGGCTTACGAGCAGTACTTC. It is translated as CASSVSSGTSGRAYEQYF.

Written as DNA, the CDR3 is TGTGCCAGCAGTCCATTCAGGCTGAACACTGAAGCTTTCTTT. Translated: CASSPFRLNTEAFF. The rearrangement joins TRBV28 to TRBJ1-1; D unclear. The germline V gene has CDR1 MDHEN and CDR2 SYDVKM. V was pared by 5 bases and J by 0 bases, with 10 bases between. This CDR3 is 14 amino acids long.

This chain connects TRBV20-1 to TRBJ1-3; D remains unclear. The CDR3 contains 12 residues. Trimming took off 1 base at V and 8 bases at J, with 9 bases between the two ends. Per germline, CDR1 DFQATT and CDR2 SNEGSKA (reference sequence). The CDR3 spells CSARAGSDTIYF. The CDR3 coding sequence is TGCAGTGCTAGAGCTGGGTCCGACACCATATATTTT.

This clonotype was picked up a small number of times. V usage is TRBV5-1 and J usage is TRBJ1-5; maybe TRBD1 (5 bases). Trimming took 0 bases from V and 4 from J, leaving 17 bases between them. CDR1 SGHRS and CDR2 YFSETQ come from the germline V gene. The CDR3 contains 17 residues. CDR3 amino acids: CASSLGVGAGENQPQHF. The CDR3 region has the DNA TGCGCCAGCAGCTTGGGTGTTGGGGCGGGGGAAAATCAGCCCCAGCATTTT. The full variable domain, with the rest looked up from reference TRBV5-1 and TRBJ1-5, is KAGVTQTPRYLIKTRGQQVTLSCSPISGHRSVSWYQQTPGQGLQFLFEYFSETQRNKGNFPGRFSGRQFSNSRSEMNVSTLELGDSALYLCASSLGVGAGENQPQHFGDGTRLSIL.

This clonotype has just a few counts. V is TRBV28 and J is TRBJ2-6; D is ambiguous. CDR1 is MDHEN and CDR2 is SYDVKM in the germline V gene. The CDR3 is 12 amino acids. Trimming removed 7 bases at V and 4 bases at J, with 5 bases between. This CDR3 is CASMKGANVLTF. CDR3 bases: TGTGCCAGCATGAAGGGGGCCAACGTCCTGACTTTC.

This clonotype occurred a few times. The chain has TRBV5-1 and TRBJ1-1, with a tentative D call TRBD1 (6 bases). V dropped 0 bases and J dropped 10 bases, with 19 bases sitting between them. The germline V gene has CDR1 SGHRS and CDR2 YFSETQ. There are 15 residues in the CDR3. The CDR3 spells CASSLAYGQGFVAFF. The CDR3 DNA reads TGCGCCAGCAGCTTGGCCTATGGGCAGGGGTTTGTAGCTTTCTTT. Full variable domain (missing parts from reference TRBV5-1 and TRBJ1-1): KAGVTQTPRYLIKTRGQQVTLSCSPISGHRSVSWYQQTPGQGLQFLFEYFSETQRNKGNFPGRFSGRQFSNSRSEMNVSTLELGDSALYLCASSLAYGQGFVAFFGQGTRLTVV.

This clonotype was observed a few times. The genes are TRBV14 and TRBJ2-1; 10 nucleotides match TRBD2. Germline V gene lookup returns CDR1 SGHDN and CDR2 FVKESK. J lost 9 bases, V lost 4 bases, and 12 bases had no gene match. The CDR3 is made up of 16 amino acids. The DNA of the CDR3 is TGTGCCAGCAGCCCCCAGCGGGGGGGGACGAGAGGTGAGCAGTTCTTC. Amino acids: CASSPQRGGTRGEQFF.

The chain recombines TRBV13 with TRBJ1-2, with TRBD1 matching 8 bases. J gave up 5 bases and V 5 bases, and 10 bases lay outside the gene matches. The germline CDR1 and CDR2 sequences are PRHDT and FYEKMQ (reference sequence). The CDR3 runs to 15 residues. This chain's CDR3 is CASSQRDRTIYGYTF. The DNA for the CDR3 is TGTGCCAGCAGCCAACGGGACAGGACTATTTATGGCTACACCTTC.

A few counts support this clonotype. This chain connects TRBV5-1 to TRBJ2-2; 8 bases match TRBD1. The CDR3 totals 16 residues. CDR1 and CDR2 (germline): SGHRS, YFSETQ. The V gene end was trimmed by 4 bases and the J gene end by 7 bases; junction bases not matched to a gene: 12. In nucleotides, the CDR3 is TGCGCCAGCAGCGAGGACAGGGCGAAGAGAAACGGGGAGCTGTTTTTT. Translation: CASSEDRAKRNGELFF.

The chain combines TRBV29-1 with TRBJ2-1; 7 nucleotides line up with TRBD1. The germline CDR1 and CDR2 sequences are SQVTM and ANQGSEA. The V segment lost 6 bases and the J segment 8 bases; nucleotides outside the gene matches: 13. CDR3 length: 14 residues. The chain's CDR3 is CSVRGQYDGDEQFF. The CDR3 DNA sequence: TGCAGCGTAAGGGGACAGTACGATGGGGATGAGCAGTTCTTC.

The V and J genes are TRBV3-1 and TRBJ1-5, with D unresolved. Germline loops: CDR1 LGHDT, CDR2 YNNKEL (reference sequence). V lost 2 bases to trimming and J lost 5 bases, with 7 bases between them. CDR3 length equals 13 residues. The CDR3 loop is CASSQFRDQPQHF. For the CDR3, the DNA is TGTGCCAGCAGCCAATTTAGAGATCAGCCCCAGCATTTT.

The chain combines TRBV6-2 or TRBV6-3 with TRBJ2-7, with D perhaps TRBD2 (6 bases). Trimming took 4 bases from V and 2 from J, leaving 15 bases between them. This CDR3 spans 15 amino acids. Per the germline V gene, CDR1 is MNHEY and CDR2 is SVGEGT. The CDR3 loop is CASSSRGGMTYEQYF. DNA of the CDR3: TGTGCCAGCAGTTCTCGGGGCGGGATGACCTACGAGCAGTACTTC.

This chain connects TRBV5-1 to TRBJ2-3; 7 bases map to TRBD2. Unmatched junction bases numbered 7, after V lost 7 bases and J lost 2 bases. Looked up from germline, CDR1 is SGHRS and CDR2 is YFSETQ. CDR3 length: 14 residues. CDR3 residues: CASWRAGPTDTQYF. CDR3 bases: TGCGCCAGCTGGAGAGCGGGGCCCACAGATACGCAGTATTTT.

The table lists this clonotype with a few counts. The chain uses TRBV27 and TRBJ1-5; D is ambiguous. The germline V and J ends were trimmed by 6 bases and 2 bases, with 11 bases remaining between them. The CDR3 covers 14 residues. Germline CDR1 is MNHEY and CDR2 is SMNVEV (reference sequence). The CDR3 coding sequence is TGTGCCAGCAGCAAACTGGGTGGCAATCAGCCCCAGCATTTT. Residues: CASSKLGGNQPQHF.